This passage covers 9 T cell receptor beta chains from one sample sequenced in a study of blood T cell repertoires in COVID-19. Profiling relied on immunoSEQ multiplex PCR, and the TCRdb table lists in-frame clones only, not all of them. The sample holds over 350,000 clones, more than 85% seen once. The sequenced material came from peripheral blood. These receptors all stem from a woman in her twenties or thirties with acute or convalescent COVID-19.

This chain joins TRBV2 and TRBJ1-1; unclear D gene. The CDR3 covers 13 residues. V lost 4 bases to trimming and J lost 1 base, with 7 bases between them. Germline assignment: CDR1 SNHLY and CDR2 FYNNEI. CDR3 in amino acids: CASSGPRNTEAFF. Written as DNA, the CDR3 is TGTGCCAGCAGTGGCCCCAGGAACACTGAAGCTTTCTTT. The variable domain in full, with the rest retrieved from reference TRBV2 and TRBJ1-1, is EPEVTQTPSHQVTQMGQEVILRCVPISNHLYFYWYRQILGQKVEFLVSFYNNEISEKSEIFDDQFSVERPDGSNFTLKIRSTKLEDSAMYFCASSGPRNTEAFFGQGTRLTVV.

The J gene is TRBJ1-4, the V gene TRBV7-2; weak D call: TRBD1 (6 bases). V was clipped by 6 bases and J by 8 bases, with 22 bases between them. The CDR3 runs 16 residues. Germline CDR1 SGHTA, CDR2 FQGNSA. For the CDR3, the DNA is TGTGCCAGCAGTCCCGGTACAGGGACGTTTTGGGAAAAACTGTTTTTT. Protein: CASSPGTGTFWEKLFF.

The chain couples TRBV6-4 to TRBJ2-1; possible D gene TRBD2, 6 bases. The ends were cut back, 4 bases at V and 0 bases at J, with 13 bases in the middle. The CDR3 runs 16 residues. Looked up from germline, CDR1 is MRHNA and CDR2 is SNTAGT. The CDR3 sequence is CASSAALGSSYNEQFF. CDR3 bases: TGTGCCAGCAGTGCGGCACTCGGGAGCTCCTACAATGAGCAGTTCTTC.

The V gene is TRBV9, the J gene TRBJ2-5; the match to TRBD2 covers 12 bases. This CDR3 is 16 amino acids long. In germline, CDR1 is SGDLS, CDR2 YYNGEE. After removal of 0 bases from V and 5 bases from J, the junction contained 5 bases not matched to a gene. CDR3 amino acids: CASSVGLAGGGETQYF. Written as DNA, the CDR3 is TGTGCCAGCAGCGTAGGCCTAGCGGGGGGGGGCGAGACCCAGTACTTC.

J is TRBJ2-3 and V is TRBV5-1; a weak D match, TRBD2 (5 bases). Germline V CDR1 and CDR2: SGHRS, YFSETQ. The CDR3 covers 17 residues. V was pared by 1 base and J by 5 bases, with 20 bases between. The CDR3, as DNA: TGCGCCAGCAGCTTGCATCCCAGTAGGGATCGGGGAGATACGCAGTATTTT. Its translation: CASSLHPSRDRGDTQYF.

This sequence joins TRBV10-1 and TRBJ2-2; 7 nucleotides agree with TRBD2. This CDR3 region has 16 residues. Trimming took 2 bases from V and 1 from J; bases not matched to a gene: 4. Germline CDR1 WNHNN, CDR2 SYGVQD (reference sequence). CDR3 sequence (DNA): TGCGCCAGCAGTGAGAATGGGGGGGGGAACACCGGGGAGCTGTTTTTT. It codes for CASSENGGGNTGELFF.

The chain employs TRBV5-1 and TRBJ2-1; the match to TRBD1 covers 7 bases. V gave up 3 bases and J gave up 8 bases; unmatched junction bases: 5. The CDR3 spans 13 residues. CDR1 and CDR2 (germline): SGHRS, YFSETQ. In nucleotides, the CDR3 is TGCGCCAGCAGCTCACAGACAGGGTATGAGCAGTTCTTC. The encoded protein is CASSSQTGYEQFF.

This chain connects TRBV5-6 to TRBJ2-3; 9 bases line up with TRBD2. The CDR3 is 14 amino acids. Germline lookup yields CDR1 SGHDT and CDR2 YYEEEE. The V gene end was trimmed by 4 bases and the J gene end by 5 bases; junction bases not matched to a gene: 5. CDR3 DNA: TGTGCCAGCAGCAAGCGGGGGGAGGTAGATACGCAGTATTTT. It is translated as CASSKRGEVDTQYF.

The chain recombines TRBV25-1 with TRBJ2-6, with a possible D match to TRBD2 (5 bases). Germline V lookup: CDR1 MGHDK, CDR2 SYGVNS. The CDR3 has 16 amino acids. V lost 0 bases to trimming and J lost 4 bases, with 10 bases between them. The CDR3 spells CASSEYLTGGANVLTF. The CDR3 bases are TGTGCCAGCAGTGAATATTTGACGGGAGGGGCCAACGTCCTGACTTTC.